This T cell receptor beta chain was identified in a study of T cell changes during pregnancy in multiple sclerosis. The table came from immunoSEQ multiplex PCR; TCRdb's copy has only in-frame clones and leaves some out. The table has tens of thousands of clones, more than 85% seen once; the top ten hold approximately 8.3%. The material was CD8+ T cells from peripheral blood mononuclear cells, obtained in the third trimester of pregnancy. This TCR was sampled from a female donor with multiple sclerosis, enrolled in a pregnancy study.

The CDR3 DNA reads as TGTGCCAGAAGGCCTACGACAGTGCGTTTAGGTGAGCAGTTCTTC. Translated, it gives CARRPTTVRLGEQFF. The chain links TRBV5-3 to TRBJ2-1; D possibly corresponds to TRBD1 (5 bases). TRBV5-3 is identified as an open reading frame with a role that is uncertain. V lost 5 bases and J 9 bases, leaving 21 bases between the germline ends. CDR3 length equals 15 residues.